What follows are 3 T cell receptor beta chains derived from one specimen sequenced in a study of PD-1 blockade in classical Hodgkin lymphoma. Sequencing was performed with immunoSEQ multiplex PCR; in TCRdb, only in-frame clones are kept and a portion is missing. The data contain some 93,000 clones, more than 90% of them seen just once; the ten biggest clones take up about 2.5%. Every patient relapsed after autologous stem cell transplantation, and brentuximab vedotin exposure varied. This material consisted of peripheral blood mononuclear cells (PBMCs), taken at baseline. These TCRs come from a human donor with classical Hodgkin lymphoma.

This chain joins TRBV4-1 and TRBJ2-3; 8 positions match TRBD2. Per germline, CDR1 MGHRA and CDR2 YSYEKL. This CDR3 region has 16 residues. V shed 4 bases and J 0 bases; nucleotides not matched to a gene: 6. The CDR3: CASSPVAGFSTDTQYF. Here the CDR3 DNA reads TGCGCCAGCAGCCCCGTAGCGGGATTTAGCACAGATACGCAGTATTTT.

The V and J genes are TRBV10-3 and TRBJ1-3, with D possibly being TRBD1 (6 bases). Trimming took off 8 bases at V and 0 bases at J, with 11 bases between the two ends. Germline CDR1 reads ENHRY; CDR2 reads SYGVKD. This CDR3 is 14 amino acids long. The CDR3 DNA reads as TGTGCCATCGGACAGACAAACTCTGGAAACACCATATATTTT. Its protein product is CAIGQTNSGNTIYF.

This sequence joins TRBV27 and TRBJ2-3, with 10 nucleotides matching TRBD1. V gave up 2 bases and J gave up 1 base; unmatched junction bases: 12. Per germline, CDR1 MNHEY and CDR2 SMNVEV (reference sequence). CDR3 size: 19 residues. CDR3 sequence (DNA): TGTGCCAGCAGTTTAGTTGACCACCGACAGGGGGCCGGCACAGATACGCAGTATTTT. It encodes CASSLVDHRQGAGTDTQYF.